This T cell receptor beta chain was observed in a study of OX40 agonist ivuxolimab in advanced cancers. Study at large: Three patients showed partial responses: one hepatocellular carcinoma and two cutaneous melanoma cases. Findings and limits, study-wide: Nonresponders, in some cases, also had low normalized T-cell clonal expansion. Researchers report that CD8+ T cells had, on average, more expanded clones than CD4+.

The data were produced by immunoSEQ multiplex PCR, yet TCRdb's version contains in-frame clones alone and is incomplete. The repertoire consists of around 78,000 clones, with 80% to 90% occurring once and the leading ten covering 0.94%. The CDR3 extends over 13 amino acids. From germline, CDR1 is MNHEY and CDR2 SVGAGI. V lost 0 bases to trimming and J lost 8 bases, with 10 bases between them. With autoimmune disease history or systemic immunosuppression, patients were excluded. Comment on this clone: What it recognizes is unknown.

The specimen comprised CD4+ or CD8+ T cells sorted from blood, sampled in a trial of the OX40 agonist ivuxolimab. This sequence was found in an adult with an advanced solid tumor such as melanoma, head and neck, liver or kidney cancer. The rearrangement links TRBV6-5 to TRBJ1-1; D is ambiguous. The CDR3 loop is CASSYSPVTEAFF. Written as DNA, the CDR3 is TGTGCCAGCAGTTACTCCCCAGTCACAGAAGCTTTCTTT.